This TCR beta chain was recovered during a study of early stage breast cancer tumors. As for the study in general: ER+/PR+/HER2- status applied to twelve of 16 invasive breast tumors.

CDR3 length: 14 residues. CDR1 is GTSNPN, CDR2 SVGIG, per germline (reference sequence). Trimming took off 7 bases at V and 0 bases at J, with 13 bases between the two ends. Sequenced by immunoSEQ multiplex PCR; TCRdb stores in-frame clones only, minus some. Of about 29,000 clones in the sample, 84% were seen once. The sequence came from a person aged 45-60 years with breast cancer. Sequencing was done on a sample of blood. The V and J genes are TRBV30 and TRBJ2-1; possible D gene TRBD2, 5 bases. The CDR3 DNA is TGTGCCTTCGTCGGGATTAGCTCCTACAATGAGCAGTTCTTC. It is translated as CAFVGISSYNEQFF.